This T cell receptor (beta chain) was identified in a study of cytomegalovirus exposure and HLA in healthy donors. Study results and caveats: Highest at DRB1 and lowest at HLA-C, TCR association rates differed among HLA loci in a later analysis.

Germline V gene lookup returns CDR1 LGHNT and CDR2 FRNRAP. This CDR3 has 12 amino acids. V lost 10 bases and J 1 base, leaving 8 bases between the germline ends. There are a few counts of this clone. Its antigen is not identified. The PCR employed 60 Vbeta primers together with 13 Jbeta primers. The assay was immunoSEQ multiplex PCR, and TCRdb's table has in-frame clones only and misses some. The table includes around 170,000 clones, about 72% detected once. Sequencing was performed on PBMCs. V gene TRBV12-5 combines with J gene TRBJ2-4; no clear D. The receptor's source is a girl aged 5-17 years in good health and CMV-seronegative. The CDR3 region is CATTGAKNIQYF. The CDR3 DNA follows: TGTGCTACGACTGGGGCCAAAAACATTCAGTACTTC.